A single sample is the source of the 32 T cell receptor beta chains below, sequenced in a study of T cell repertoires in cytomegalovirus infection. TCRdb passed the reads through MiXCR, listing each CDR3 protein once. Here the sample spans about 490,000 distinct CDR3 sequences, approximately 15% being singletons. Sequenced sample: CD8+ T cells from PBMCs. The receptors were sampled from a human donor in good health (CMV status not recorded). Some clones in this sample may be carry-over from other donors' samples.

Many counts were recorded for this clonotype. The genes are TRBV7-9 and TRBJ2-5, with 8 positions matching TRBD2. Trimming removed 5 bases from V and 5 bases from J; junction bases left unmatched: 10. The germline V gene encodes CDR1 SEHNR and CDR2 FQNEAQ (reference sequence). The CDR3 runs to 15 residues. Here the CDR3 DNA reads TGTGCCAGCAGCACTGAACGAGCGGGGGCGGAGACCCAGTACTTC. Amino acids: CASSTERAGAETQYF.

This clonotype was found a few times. The CDR3 is CASSDSGGGPSNQPQHF. DNA for the CDR3: TGTGCCAGCAGTGACTCGGGCGGGGGGCCATCCAATCAGCCCCAGCATTTT. The V and J genes are TRBV6-4 and TRBJ1-5; D might be TRBD1 (6 bases). Germline CDR1 and CDR2: MRHNA and SNTAGT. Trimming pared 0 bases from V and 3 bases from J, leaving 15 bases between. The CDR3 is 17 amino acids.

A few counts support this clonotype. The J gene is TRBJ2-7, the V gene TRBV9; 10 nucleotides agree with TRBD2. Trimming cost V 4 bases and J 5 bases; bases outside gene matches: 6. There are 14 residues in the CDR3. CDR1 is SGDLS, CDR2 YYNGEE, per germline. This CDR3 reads CASSSGTSANEQYF. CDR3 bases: TGTGCCAGCAGCTCCGGGACTAGCGCCAACGAGCAGTACTTC.

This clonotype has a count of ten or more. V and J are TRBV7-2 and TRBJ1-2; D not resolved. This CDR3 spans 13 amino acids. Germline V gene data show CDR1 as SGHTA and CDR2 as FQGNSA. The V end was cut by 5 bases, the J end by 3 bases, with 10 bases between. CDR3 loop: CASSIDTYYGYTF. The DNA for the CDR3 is TGTGCCAGCAGCATAGACACCTACTATGGCTACACCTTC. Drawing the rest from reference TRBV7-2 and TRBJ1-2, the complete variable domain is GAGVSQSPSNKVTEKGKDVELRCDPISGHTALYWYRQSLGQGLEFLIYFQGNSAPDKSGLPSDRFSAERTGGSVSTLTIQRTQQEDSAVYLCASSIDTYYGYTFGSGTRLTVV.

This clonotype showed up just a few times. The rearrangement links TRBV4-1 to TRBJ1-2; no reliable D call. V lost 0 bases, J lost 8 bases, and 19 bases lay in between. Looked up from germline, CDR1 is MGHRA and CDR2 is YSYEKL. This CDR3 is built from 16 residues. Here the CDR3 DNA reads TGCGCCAGCAGCCAAGATAATTTTGAGGAGGTGGGCGGCTACACCTTC. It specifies CASSQDNFEEVGGYTF.

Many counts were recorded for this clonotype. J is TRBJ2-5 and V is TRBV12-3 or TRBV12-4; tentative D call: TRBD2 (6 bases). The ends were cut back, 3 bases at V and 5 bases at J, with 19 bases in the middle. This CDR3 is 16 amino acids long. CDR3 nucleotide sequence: TGTGCCAGCAGTTTCCTCAAGGGCGGGGCAATGGAGACCCAGTACTTC. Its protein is CASSFLKGGAMETQYF.

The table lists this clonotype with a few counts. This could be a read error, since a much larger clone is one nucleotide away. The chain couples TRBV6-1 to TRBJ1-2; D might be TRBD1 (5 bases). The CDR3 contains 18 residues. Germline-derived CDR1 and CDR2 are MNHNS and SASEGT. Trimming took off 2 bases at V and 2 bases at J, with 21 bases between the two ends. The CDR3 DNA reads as TGTGCCAGCAGTGAATTTGGTCTGGCAGGGAGGCTCAACTATGGCTACACCTTC. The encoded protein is CASSEFGLAGRLNYGYTF.

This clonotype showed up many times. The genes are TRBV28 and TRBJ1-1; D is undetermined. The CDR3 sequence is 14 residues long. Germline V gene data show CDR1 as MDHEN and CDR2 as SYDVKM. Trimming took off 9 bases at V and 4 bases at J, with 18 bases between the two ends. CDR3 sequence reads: CASSLTPAGTEAFF. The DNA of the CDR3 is TGTGCCAGTTCTCTGACCCCGGCTGGCACTGAAGCTTTCTTT.

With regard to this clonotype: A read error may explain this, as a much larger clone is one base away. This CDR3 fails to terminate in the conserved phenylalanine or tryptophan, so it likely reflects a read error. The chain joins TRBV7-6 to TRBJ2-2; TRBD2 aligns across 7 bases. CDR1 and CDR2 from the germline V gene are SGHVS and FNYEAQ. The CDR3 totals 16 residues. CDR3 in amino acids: CASSLKASGNTGELFS. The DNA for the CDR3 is TGTGCTAGCAGCTTAAAAGCTAGCGGAAACACCGGGGAGCTGTTTTCT.

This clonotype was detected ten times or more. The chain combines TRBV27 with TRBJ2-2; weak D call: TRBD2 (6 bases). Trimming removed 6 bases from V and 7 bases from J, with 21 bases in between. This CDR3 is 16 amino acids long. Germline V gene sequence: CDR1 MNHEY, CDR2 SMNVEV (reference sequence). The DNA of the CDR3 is TGTGCCAGCAGCCAGAGCTCTGGGGAGGTCGGCGGGGAGCTGTTTTTT. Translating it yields CASSQSSGEVGGELFF.

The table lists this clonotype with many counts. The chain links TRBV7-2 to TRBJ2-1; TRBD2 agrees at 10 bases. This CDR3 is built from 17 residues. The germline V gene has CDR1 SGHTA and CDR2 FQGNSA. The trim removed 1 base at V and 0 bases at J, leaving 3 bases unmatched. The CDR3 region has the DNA TGTGCCAGCAGCTTAGTACTAGCGGGGACCTCCTACAATGAGCAGTTCTTC. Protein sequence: CASSLVLAGTSYNEQFF.

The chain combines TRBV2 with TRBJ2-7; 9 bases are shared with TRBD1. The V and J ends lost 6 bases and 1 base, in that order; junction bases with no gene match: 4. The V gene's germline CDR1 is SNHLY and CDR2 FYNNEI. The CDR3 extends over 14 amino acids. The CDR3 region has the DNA TGTGCCAGCAGGGGGACAGGGTATTCCTACGAGCAGTACTTC. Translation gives CASRGTGYSYEQYF.

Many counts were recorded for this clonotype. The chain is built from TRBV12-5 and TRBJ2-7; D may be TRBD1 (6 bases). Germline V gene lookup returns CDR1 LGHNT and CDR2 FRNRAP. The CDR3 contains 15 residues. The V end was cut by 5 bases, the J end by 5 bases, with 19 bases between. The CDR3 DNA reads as TGTGCTAGTGGTCTGGACAGTGGGGGAATAGACGAGCAGTACTTC. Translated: CASGLDSGGIDEQYF. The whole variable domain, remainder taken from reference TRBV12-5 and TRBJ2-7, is DARVTQTPRHKVTEMGQEVTMRCQPILGHNTVFWYRQTMMQGLELLAYFRNRAPLDDSGMPKDRFSAEMPDATLATLKIQPSEPRDSAVYFCASGLDSGGIDEQYFGPGTRLTVT.

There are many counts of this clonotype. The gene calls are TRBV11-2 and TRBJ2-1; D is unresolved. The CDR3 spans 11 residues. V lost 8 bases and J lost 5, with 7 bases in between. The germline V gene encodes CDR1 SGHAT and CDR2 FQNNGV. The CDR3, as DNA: TGTGCCAGCTACCACGACAATGAGCAGTTCTTC. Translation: CASYHDNEQFF.

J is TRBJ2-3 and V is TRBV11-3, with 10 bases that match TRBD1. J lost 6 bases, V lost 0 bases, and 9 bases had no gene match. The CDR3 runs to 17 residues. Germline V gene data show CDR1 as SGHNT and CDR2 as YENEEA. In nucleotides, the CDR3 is TGTGCCAGCAGCTTAGATGGCCCGGGACAGGGGAAGGATACGCAGTATTTT. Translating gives CASSLDGPGQGKDTQYF.

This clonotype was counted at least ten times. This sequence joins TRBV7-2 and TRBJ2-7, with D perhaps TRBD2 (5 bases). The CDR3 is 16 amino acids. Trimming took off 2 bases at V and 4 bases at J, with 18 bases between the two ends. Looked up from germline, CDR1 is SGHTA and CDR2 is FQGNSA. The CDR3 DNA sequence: TGTGCCAGCAGCTTACAGCGGACCCCGTTTAAATACGAGCAGTACTTC. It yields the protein CASSLQRTPFKYEQYF.

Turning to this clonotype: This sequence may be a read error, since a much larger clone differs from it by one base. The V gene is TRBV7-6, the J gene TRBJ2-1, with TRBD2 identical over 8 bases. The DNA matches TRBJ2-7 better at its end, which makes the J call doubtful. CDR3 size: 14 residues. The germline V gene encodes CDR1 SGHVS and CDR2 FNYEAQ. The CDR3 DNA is TGTGCCAGCAGCCTCGGGGGGGCGAGGAATGAGCAGTACTTC. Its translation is CASSLGGARNEQYF.

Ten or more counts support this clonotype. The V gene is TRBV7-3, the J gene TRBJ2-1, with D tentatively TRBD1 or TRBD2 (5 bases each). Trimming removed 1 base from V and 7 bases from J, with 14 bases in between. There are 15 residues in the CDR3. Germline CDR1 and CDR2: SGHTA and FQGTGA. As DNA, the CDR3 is TGTGCCAGCAGCTTAAATATATTGGGGGAGAATGAGCAGTTCTTC. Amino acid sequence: CASSLNILGENEQFF.

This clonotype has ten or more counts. The CDR3 DNA is TGTGCCAGCAGCTCGGGACAGGGCCACAATCAGCCCCAGCATTTT. Its protein is CASSSGQGHNQPQHF. The chain employs TRBV7-6 and TRBJ1-5, with TRBD1 matching 9 bases. In germline, CDR1 is SGHVS, CDR2 FNYEAQ. The length of the CDR3 is 15 residues. V gave up 4 bases and J gave up 3 bases; unmatched junction bases: 4. The whole variable domain, remainder taken from reference TRBV7-6 and TRBJ1-5, is GAGVSQSPRYKVTKRGQDVALRCDPISGHVSLYWYRQALGQGPEFLTYFNYEAQQDKSGLPNDRFSAERPEGSISTLTIQRTEQRDSAMYRCASSSGQGHNQPQHFGDGTRLSIL.

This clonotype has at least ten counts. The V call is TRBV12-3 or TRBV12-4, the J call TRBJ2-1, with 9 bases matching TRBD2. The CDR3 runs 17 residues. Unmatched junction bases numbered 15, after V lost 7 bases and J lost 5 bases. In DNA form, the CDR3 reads TGTGCCAGCACCCCACGACTAGCGGAGCACCGAAACAATGAGCAGTTCTTC. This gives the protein CASTPRLAEHRNNEQFF.

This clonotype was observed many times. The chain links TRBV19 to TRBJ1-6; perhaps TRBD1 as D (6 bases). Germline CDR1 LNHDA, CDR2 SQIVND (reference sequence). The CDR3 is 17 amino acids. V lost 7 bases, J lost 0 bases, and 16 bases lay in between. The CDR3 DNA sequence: TGTGCCAGTACGCCGGGACACCAAGTCTCCTATAATTCACCCCTCCACTTT. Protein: CASTPGHQVSYNSPLHF.

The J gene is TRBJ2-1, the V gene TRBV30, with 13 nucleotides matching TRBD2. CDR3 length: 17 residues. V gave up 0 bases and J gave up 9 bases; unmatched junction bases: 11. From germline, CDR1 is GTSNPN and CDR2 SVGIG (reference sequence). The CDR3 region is CAWSVPTSGRLKGEQFF. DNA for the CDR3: TGTGCCTGGAGTGTACCGACTAGCGGGAGGCTCAAGGGTGAGCAGTTCTTC.

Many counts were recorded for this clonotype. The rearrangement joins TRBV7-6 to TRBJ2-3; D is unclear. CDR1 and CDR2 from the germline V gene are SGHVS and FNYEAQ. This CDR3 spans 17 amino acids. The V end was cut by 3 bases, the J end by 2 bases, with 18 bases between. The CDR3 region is CASSFPLGENPTDTQYF. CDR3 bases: TGTGCCAGCAGCTTCCCCCTTGGTGAGAACCCCACAGATACGCAGTATTTT.

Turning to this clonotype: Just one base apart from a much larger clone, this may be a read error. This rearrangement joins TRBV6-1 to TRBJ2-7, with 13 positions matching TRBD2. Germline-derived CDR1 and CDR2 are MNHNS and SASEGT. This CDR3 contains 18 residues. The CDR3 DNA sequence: TGTGCCAGCTTAACTCCGCCGTGGACTAGCGGGAGCTCCTACGTGCAGTACTTC. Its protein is CASLTPPWTSGSSYVQYF.

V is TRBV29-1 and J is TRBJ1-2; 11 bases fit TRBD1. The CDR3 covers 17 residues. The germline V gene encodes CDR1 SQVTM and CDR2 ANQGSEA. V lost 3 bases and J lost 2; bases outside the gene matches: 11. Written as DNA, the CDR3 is TGCAGCGTTGACTTCCTCCGGACAGGGGGCGACAACTATGGCTACACCTTC. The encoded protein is CSVDFLRTGGDNYGYTF.

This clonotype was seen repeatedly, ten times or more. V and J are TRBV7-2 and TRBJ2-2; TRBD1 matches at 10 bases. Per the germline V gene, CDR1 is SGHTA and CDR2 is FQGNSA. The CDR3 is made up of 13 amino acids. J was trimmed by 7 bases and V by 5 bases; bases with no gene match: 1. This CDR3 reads CASSGTGVGELFF. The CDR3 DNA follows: TGTGCCAGCAGCGGGACAGGGGTCGGGGAGCTGTTTTTT.

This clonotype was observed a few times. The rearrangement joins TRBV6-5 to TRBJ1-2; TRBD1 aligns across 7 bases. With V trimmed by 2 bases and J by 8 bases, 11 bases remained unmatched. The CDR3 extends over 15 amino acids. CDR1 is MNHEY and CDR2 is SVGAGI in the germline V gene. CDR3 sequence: CASSYQRKGAWGYTF. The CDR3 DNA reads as TGTGCCAGCAGTTACCAAAGAAAGGGGGCGTGGGGCTACACCTTC.

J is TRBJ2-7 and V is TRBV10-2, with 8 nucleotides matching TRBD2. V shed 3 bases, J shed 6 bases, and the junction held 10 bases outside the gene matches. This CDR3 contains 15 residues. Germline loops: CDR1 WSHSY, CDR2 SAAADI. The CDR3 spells CASSEATGGEAEQYF. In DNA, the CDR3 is TGCGCCAGCAGTGAAGCGACGGGGGGGGAAGCCGAGCAGTACTTC.

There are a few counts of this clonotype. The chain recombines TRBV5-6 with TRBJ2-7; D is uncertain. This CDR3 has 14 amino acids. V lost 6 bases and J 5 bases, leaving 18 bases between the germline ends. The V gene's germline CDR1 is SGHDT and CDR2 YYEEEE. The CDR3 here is CASNSPGESDEQYF. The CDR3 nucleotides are TGTGCCAGCAACTCCCCCGGCGAAAGTGACGAGCAGTACTTC.

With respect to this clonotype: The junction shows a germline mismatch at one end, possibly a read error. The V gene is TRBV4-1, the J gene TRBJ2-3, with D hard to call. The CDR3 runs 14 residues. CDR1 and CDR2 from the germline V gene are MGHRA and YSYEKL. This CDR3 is CASSPLDNTDTQYF. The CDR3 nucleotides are TGCGCAAGCAGCCCTTTGGATAACACAGATACGCAGTATTTT.

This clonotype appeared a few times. The CDR3 protein is CASSPVQGLAYEQYF. CDR3 coding DNA: TGTGCCAGCAGCCCGGTGCAGGGCCTCGCCTACGAGCAGTACTTC. The chain combines TRBV2 with TRBJ2-7; D is perhaps TRBD1 (5 bases). Trimming shortened V by 6 bases and J by 2 bases, and 17 bases separated the two germline ends. The germline V gene has CDR1 SNHLY and CDR2 FYNNEI. The CDR3 consists of 15 residues.

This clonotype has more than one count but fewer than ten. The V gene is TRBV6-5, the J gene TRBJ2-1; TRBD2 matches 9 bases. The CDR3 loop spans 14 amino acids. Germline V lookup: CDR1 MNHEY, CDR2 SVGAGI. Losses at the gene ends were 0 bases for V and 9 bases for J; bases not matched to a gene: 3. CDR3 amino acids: CASSYSLAGSEQFF. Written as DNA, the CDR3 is TGTGCCAGCAGTTACTCCCTAGCGGGGAGTGAGCAGTTCTTC.